The present entry profiles one TCR beta chain with its context. The patients chosen for sequencing had shown expansion of CD8+CD57+ cells (detected by flow cytometry). This specimen comes from a study of CD8+CD57+ T cells in acquired aplastic anemia. It was genomic DNA that served as the template for profiling TCR beta VDJ and CDR3. MiXCR was run by TCRdb on the reads, yielding one entry per CDR3 protein. The repertoire holds about 150,000 distinct CDR3 sequences, with 52% as singletons. Input material: sorted CD4+, CD8+, or CD8+CD57+ T cells (not recorded which) from PBMCs. The sequence derives from a human donor with aplastic anemia.

CDR3 in DNA: TGTGCCACCAGCGACAGGGTGGAGGGACAGTACTTC. Residues: CATSDRVEGQYF. V is TRBV10-3 and J is TRBJ2-7; TRBD1 is a possible D gene (7 bases). The CDR3 loop spans 12 amino acids. Germline V gene lookup returns CDR1 ENHRY and CDR2 SYGVKD. The V end was cut by 10 bases, the J end by 10 bases, with 20 bases between.